The 27 T cell receptor beta chains reported below all come from one sample, sequenced in a study of T cell responses to AZD1222 COVID-19 vaccine. TCRdb's table, derived via immunoSEQ multiplex PCR, lists solely in-frame clones and lacks some. There are 80,000 or so clones in the sample; approximately 85% occur only once, and around 9.3% lies in the top ten. Sequences were derived from peripheral blood, sampled 28 days after the second AZD1222 dose. The receptors stem from an adult who received the AZD1222 COVID-19 vaccine.

This rearrangement joins TRBV7-6 to TRBJ2-2, with 8 nucleotides matching TRBD1. The V and J ends lost 2 bases and 6 bases, in that order; junction bases with no gene match: 11. Looked up from germline, CDR1 is SGHVS and CDR2 is FNYEAQ. The CDR3 totals 17 residues. The CDR3 nucleotides are TGTGCCAGCAGCTTATTCGTGCGACAGGGGCCGCCCGGGGAGCTGTTTTTT. Protein product: CASSLFVRQGPPGELFF.

The chain employs TRBV19 and TRBJ2-1; D gene ambiguous. The germline gives CDR1 LNHDA, CDR2 SQIVND (reference sequence). The CDR3 is made up of 13 amino acids. Trimming took off 8 bases at V and 3 bases at J, with 11 bases between the two ends. The CDR3 protein is CASSTSDYNEQFF. The CDR3 DNA is TGTGCCAGTTCAACAAGCGACTACAATGAGCAGTTCTTC.

This clone was seen only once. The chain links TRBV6-2 or TRBV6-3 to TRBJ2-3; tentatively, D is TRBD1 (6 bases). CDR1 and CDR2 from the germline V gene are MNHEY and SVGEGT. The ends were cut back, 5 bases at V and 9 bases at J, with 12 bases in the middle. CDR3 size: 12 residues. CDR3 residues: CASSPPQGTQYF. The CDR3 nucleotides read TGTGCCAGCAGTCCCCCCCAGGGGACGCAGTATTTT.

This rearrangement joins TRBV2 to TRBJ1-3; D remains ambiguous. The CDR3 sequence is 16 residues long. Trimming cost V 7 bases and J 2 bases, with 18 bases left between them. Germline-derived CDR1 and CDR2 are SNHLY and FYNNEI. The CDR3 region is CASTDGGNGAGNTIYF. DNA of the CDR3: TGTGCCAGCACCGACGGTGGGAATGGAGCTGGAAACACCATATATTTT. The complete variable domain, with remaining parts taken from reference TRBV2 and TRBJ1-3, reads EPEVTQTPSHQVTQMGQEVILRCVPISNHLYFYWYRQILGQKVEFLVSFYNNEISEKSEIFDDQFSVERPDGSNFTLKIRSTKLEDSAMYFCASTDGGNGAGNTIYFGEGSWLTVV.

The chain combines TRBV10-1 with TRBJ2-3; 7 bases line up with TRBD2. This CDR3 comprises 15 residues. Germline CDR1 and CDR2: WNHNN and SYGVQD (reference sequence). V lost 2 bases, J lost 2 bases, and 4 bases stayed unmatched. The CDR3 region is CASSERTSATDTQYF. CDR3 nucleotide sequence: TGCGCCAGCAGTGAGAGAACTAGCGCCACAGATACGCAGTATTTT.

The gene calls are TRBV5-1 and TRBJ1-1; maybe TRBD1 (5 bases). Per germline, CDR1 SGHRS and CDR2 YFSETQ. V gave up 4 bases and J gave up 7 bases, with 23 bases separating them. CDR3 length: 16 residues. The CDR3 here is CASSPGTELSFGEAFF. The CDR3 nucleotides are TGCGCCAGCAGCCCCGGGACCGAGCTTTCTTTTGGTGAAGCTTTCTTT.

The chain links TRBV10-3 to TRBJ1-1; a weak D match, TRBD1 (6 bases). Trimming shortened V by 6 bases and J by 0 bases, and 8 bases separated the two germline ends. CDR3 length equals 13 residues. From germline, CDR1 is ENHRY and CDR2 SYGVKD. The CDR3 region has the DNA TGTGCCATCAGGGACAGCTTGAACACTGAAGCTTTCTTT. It yields the protein CAIRDSLNTEAFF.

The rearrangement uses TRBV5-4 and TRBJ2-1; maybe TRBD2 (6 bases). V shed 0 bases and J shed 0 bases, with 7 bases lying between them. Germline CDR1 is SGHNT and CDR2 is YYREEE (reference sequence). The CDR3 consists of 15 residues. This chain's CDR3 is CASSLAGDSYNEQFF. In DNA, the CDR3 is TGTGCCAGCAGCTTGGCGGGAGACTCCTACAATGAGCAGTTCTTC.

The chain is built from TRBV6-1 and TRBJ1-4; D not resolved. This CDR3 region has 14 residues. Trimming took 1 base from V and 13 from J, leaving 16 bases between them. The germline CDR1 and CDR2 sequences are MNHNS and SASEGT. The DNA for the CDR3 is TGTGCCAGCAGTGAAGGGTCAGGAGTCGGTAGACTGTTTTTT. It is translated as CASSEGSGVGRLFF.

The chain links TRBV4-2 to TRBJ2-1; TRBD2 might be the D (5 bases). Per the germline V gene, CDR1 is LGHNA and CDR2 is YNFKEQ. The germline V and J ends were trimmed by 9 bases and 6 bases, with 9 bases remaining between them. This CDR3 has 11 residues. CDR3 protein: CASRTVNEQFF. The CDR3 bases are TGTGCCAGTCGGACTGTCAATGAGCAGTTCTTC.

This chain joins TRBV27 and TRBJ1-5; 8 positions agree with TRBD1. Germline loops: CDR1 MNHEY, CDR2 SMNVEV (reference sequence). V shed 5 bases, J shed 5 bases, and the junction held 2 bases outside the gene matches. The CDR3 sequence is 13 residues long. This chain's CDR3 is CASSLDRDQPQHF. CDR3 nucleotides: TGTGCCAGCAGTCTGGACAGGGATCAGCCCCAGCATTTT.

The V call is TRBV29-1, the J call TRBJ1-6; perhaps TRBD1 as D (5 bases). This CDR3 is built from 14 residues. Trimming took off 6 bases at V and 6 bases at J, with 15 bases between the two ends. Germline V gives CDR1 SQVTM, CDR2 ANQGSEA. The CDR3 loop reads CSVSGGGGNSPLHF. Written as DNA, the CDR3 is TGCAGCGTGAGTGGGGGAGGAGGTAATTCACCCCTCCACTTT.

The gene calls are TRBV30 and TRBJ1-2; D possibly corresponds to TRBD1 (5 bases). The CDR3 runs 13 residues. Germline V gives CDR1 GTSNPN, CDR2 SVGIG (reference sequence). The V end lost 3 bases, the J end lost 3 bases, and 11 bases lay between the germline ends. In DNA, the CDR3 is TGTGCCTGGAGGGAGGGGTGGCACTATGGCTACACCTTC. Translated, it gives CAWREGWHYGYTF. The whole variable domain, filled in from reference TRBV30 and TRBJ1-2, reads SQTIHQWPATLVQPVGSPLSLECTVEGTSNPNLYWYRQAAGRGLQLLFYSVGIGQISSEVPQNLSASRPQDRQFILSSKKLLLSDSGFYLCAWREGWHYGYTFGSGTRLTVV.

The chain links TRBV3-1 (or the pseudogene TRBV3-2) to TRBJ2-7; 7 positions match TRBD2. CDR3 length: 14 amino acids. J lost 3 bases, V lost 3 bases, and 5 bases had no gene match. Germline V gene sequence: CDR1 LGHDT, CDR2 YNNKEL (reference sequence). CDR3 sequence reads: CASSHTSEGYEQYF. The CDR3 nucleotides read TGTGCCAGCAGCCATACTAGCGAGGGCTACGAGCAGTACTTC.

This chain connects TRBV6-5 to TRBJ2-2, with D hard to call. Germline-derived CDR1 and CDR2 are MNHEY and SVGAGI. The CDR3 length is 15 residues. V lost 5 bases and J lost 7, with 17 bases in between. CDR3 loop: CASSTTGSSGGELFF. CDR3 nucleotide sequence: TGTGCCAGCAGTACAACCGGGTCCTCGGGCGGGGAGCTGTTTTTT.

V gene TRBV27 combines with J gene TRBJ2-1, with TRBD2 identical over 7 bases. Germline CDR1 is MNHEY and CDR2 is SMNVEV (reference sequence). The CDR3 is made up of 14 amino acids. V lost 10 bases, J lost 0 bases, and 6 bases stayed unmatched. This chain's CDR3 is CATVGGGSYNEQFF. CDR3 nucleotides: TGTGCCACCGTAGGCGGGGGCTCCTACAATGAGCAGTTCTTC.

The V gene is TRBV2, the J gene TRBJ2-3, with 10 bases that match TRBD2. The germline gives CDR1 SNHLY, CDR2 FYNNEI. The CDR3 length is 17 residues. Trimming cost V 3 bases and J 1 base; bases outside gene matches: 7. The CDR3 DNA reads as TGTGCCAGCAGTGACAGGGGGACTAGCGATGGCACAGATACGCAGTATTTT. Residues: CASSDRGTSDGTDTQYF.

This chain connects TRBV15 to TRBJ1-4, with D maybe TRBD1 (6 bases). Germline V gene data show CDR1 as LNHNV and CDR2 as YYDKDF (reference sequence). The CDR3 has 16 residues. Trimming pared 7 bases from V and 6 bases from J, leaving 21 bases between. The CDR3 DNA reads TGTGCCACCAAACTCGGTAGTCGCGGGACACATGAAAAACTGTTTTTT. It yields the protein CATKLGSRGTHEKLFF. The full variable domain, rest sourced from reference TRBV15 and TRBJ1-4, is DAMVIQNPRYQVTQFGKPVTLSCSQTLNHNVMYWYQQKSSQAPKLLFHYYDKDFNNEADTPDNFQSRRPNTSFCFLDIRSPGLGDTAMYLCATKLGSRGTHEKLFFGSGTQLSVL.

A single count supports this clone. The chain uses TRBV9 and TRBJ2-3; 13 nucleotides agree with TRBD2. The CDR3 spans 17 residues. V was pared by 4 bases and J by 1 base, with 6 bases of the junction left unmatched. Germline V gene sequence: CDR1 SGDLS, CDR2 YYNGEE. CDR3 region: CASSPSTSGGGTDTQYF. CDR3 coding DNA: TGTGCCAGCAGCCCCTCTACTAGCGGGGGGGGCACAGATACGCAGTATTTT.

This clone occurred once. V and J are TRBV19 and TRBJ2-7, with 7 bases lining up with TRBD1. CDR1 LNHDA and CDR2 SQIVND come from the germline V gene (reference sequence). The CDR3 spans 13 residues. The junction had 9 bases not matched to a gene; V was cut back by 7 bases and J by 6 bases. The CDR3 nucleotides are TGTGCCAGTATGGGAGACAGGGCCATCGAGCAGTACTTC. This sequence encodes CASMGDRAIEQYF.

The CDR3 reads CASSRLLEDTQYF. The CDR3 DNA is TGTGCCAGCAGCCGTTTGCTAGAGGATACGCAGTATTTT. The rearrangement links TRBV14 to TRBJ2-3; no definite D call. V dropped 4 bases and J dropped 6 bases, with 11 bases sitting between them. CDR1 and CDR2 (germline): SGHDN, FVKESK. This CDR3 is built from 13 residues. The variable domain in full, with the rest retrieved from reference TRBV14 and TRBJ2-3, is EAGVTQFPSHSVIEKGQTVTLRCDPISGHDNLYWYRRVMGKEIKFLLHFVKESKQDESGMPNNRFLAERTGGTYSTLKVQPAELEDSGVYFCASSRLLEDTQYFGPGTRLTVL.

This clone was recorded only once. The chain recombines TRBV14 with TRBJ2-5; D is unresolved. The CDR3 has 15 amino acids. The germline V gene has CDR1 SGHDN and CDR2 FVKESK. Trimming pared 1 base from V and 0 bases from J, leaving 9 bases between. Written as DNA, the CDR3 is TGTGCCAGCAGCCAAGTGGGCCTTCACCAAGAGACCCAGTACTTC. Its protein product is CASSQVGLHQETQYF.

The V gene is TRBV6-6, the J gene TRBJ1-1, with D maybe TRBD1 (5 bases). V was trimmed by 6 bases and J by 1 base, leaving 9 bases between them. Looked up from germline, CDR1 is MNHNY and CDR2 is SVGAGI (reference sequence). The CDR3 contains 13 residues. CDR3 sequence (DNA): TGTGCCAGCAGGACAGATGGGAACACTGAAGCTTTCTTT. It translates to CASRTDGNTEAFF.

By proportion, this clone is medium-sized. CDR3 region: CATSDASTGGRYNEQFF. CDR3 nucleotide sequence: TGTGCCACCAGTGACGCTAGCACGGGGGGCCGGTACAATGAGCAGTTCTTC. The chain uses TRBV24-1 and TRBJ2-1; D perhaps matches TRBD2 (7 bases). V lost 4 bases and J lost 4, with 19 bases in between. The CDR3 loop spans 17 amino acids. Germline values: CDR1 KGHDR, CDR2 SFDVKD.

This clone is a singleton in its sample. This chain uses TRBV7-8 with TRBJ1-1; D perhaps matches TRBD1 (5 bases). CDR1 and CDR2 from the germline V gene are SGHVS and FQNEAQ. Trimming cost V 5 bases and J 5 bases, with 18 bases left between them. The CDR3 has 15 residues. As DNA, the CDR3 is TGTGCCAGCAGCCAAATGAGCCGGGGGTTGACTGAAGCTTTCTTT. It translates to CASSQMSRGLTEAFF.

The chain is built from TRBV6-5 and TRBJ1-6, with a tentative D call TRBD1 (5 bases). CDR1 MNHEY and CDR2 SVGAGI come from the germline V gene. The V end lost 4 bases, the J end lost 1 base, and 8 bases lay between the germline ends. This CDR3 is built from 15 residues. This CDR3 is CASSSHRSYNSPLHF. The DNA for the CDR3 is TGTGCCAGCAGTTCCCACAGGTCCTATAATTCACCCCTCCACTTT.

This chain connects TRBV7-2 to TRBJ1-5; D gene uncertain. V shed 1 base and J shed 5 bases, with 12 bases lying between them. The CDR3 has 15 residues. Germline values: CDR1 SGHTA, CDR2 FQGNSA. This CDR3 is CASSLVARSHQPQHF. CDR3 in DNA: TGTGCCAGCAGCTTAGTGGCCCGATCCCATCAGCCCCAGCATTTT.